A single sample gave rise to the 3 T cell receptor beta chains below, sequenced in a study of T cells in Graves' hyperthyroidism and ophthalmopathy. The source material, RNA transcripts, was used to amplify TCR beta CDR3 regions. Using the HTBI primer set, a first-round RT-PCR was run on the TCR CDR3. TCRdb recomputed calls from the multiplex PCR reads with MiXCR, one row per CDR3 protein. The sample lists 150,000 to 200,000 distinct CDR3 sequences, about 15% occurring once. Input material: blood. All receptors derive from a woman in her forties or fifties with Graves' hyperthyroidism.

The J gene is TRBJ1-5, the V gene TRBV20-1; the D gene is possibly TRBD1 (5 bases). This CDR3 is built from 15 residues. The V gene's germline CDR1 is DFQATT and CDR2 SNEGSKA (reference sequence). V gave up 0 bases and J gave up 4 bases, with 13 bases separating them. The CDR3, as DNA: TGCAGTGCTAGAGATCTTGGCAGGGAGAATCAGCCCCAGCATTTT. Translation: CSARDLGRENQPQHF.

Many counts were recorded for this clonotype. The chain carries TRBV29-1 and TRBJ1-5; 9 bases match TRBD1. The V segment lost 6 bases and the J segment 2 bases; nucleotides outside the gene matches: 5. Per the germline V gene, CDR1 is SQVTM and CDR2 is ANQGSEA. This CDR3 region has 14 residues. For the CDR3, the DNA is TGCAGCGTACAGGGACAGGGCGGCAATCAGCCCCAGCATTTT. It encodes CSVQGQGGNQPQHF.

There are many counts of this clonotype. The DNA of the CDR3 is TGTGCCATCAGTGTCAGGGTGGAGAACACTGAAGCTTTCTTT. Translation gives CAISVRVENTEAFF. This chain joins TRBV10-3 and TRBJ1-1, with TRBD1 as a possible D gene (5 bases). Trimming removed 4 bases at V and 1 base at J, with 10 bases between. Per germline, CDR1 ENHRY and CDR2 SYGVKD. The CDR3 contains 14 residues.